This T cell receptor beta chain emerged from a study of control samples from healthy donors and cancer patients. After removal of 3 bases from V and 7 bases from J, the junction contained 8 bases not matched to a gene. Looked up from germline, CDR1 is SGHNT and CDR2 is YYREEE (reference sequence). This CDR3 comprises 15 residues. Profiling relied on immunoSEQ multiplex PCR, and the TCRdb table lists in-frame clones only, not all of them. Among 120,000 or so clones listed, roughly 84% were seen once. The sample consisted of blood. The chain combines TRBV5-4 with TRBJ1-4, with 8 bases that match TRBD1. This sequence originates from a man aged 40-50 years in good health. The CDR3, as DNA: TGTGCCAGCAGCTCGTCAGGGGACAGGACTGAAAAACTGTTTTTT. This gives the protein CASSSSGDRTEKLFF.